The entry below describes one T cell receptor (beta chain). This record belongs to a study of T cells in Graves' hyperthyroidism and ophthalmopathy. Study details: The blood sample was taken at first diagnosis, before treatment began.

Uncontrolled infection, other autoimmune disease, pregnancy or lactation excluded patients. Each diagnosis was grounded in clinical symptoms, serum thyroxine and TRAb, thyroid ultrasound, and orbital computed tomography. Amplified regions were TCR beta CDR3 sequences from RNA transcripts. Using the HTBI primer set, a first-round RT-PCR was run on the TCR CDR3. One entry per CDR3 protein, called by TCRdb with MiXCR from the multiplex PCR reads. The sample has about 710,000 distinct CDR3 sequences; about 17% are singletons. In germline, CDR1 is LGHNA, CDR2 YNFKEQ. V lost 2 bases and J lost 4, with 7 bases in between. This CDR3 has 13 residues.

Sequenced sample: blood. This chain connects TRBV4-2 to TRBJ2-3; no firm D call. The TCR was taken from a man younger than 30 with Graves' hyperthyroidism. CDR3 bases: TGTGCCAGCAGCCAACAACTACCAGATACGCAGTATTTT. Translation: CASSQQLPDTQYF.